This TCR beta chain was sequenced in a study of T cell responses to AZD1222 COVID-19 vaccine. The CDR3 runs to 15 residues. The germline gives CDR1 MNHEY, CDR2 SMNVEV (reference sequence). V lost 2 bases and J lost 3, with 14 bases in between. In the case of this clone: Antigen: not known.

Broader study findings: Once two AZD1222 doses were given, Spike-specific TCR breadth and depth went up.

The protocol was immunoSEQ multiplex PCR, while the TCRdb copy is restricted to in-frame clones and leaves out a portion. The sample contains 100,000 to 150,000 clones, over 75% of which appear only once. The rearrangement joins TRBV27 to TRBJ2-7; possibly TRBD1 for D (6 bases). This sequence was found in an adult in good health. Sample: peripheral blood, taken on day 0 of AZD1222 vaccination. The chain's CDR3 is CASSLRASQGYEQYF. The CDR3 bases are TGTGCCAGCAGTTTAAGGGCTTCACAGGGCTACGAGCAGTACTTC.